Following are 22 T cell receptor beta chains from one sample sequenced in a study of cytomegalovirus exposure and HLA in healthy donors. A multiplex PCR was run with 60 Vbeta primers and 13 Jbeta primers. Assay: immunoSEQ multiplex PCR; the TCRdb copy retains only in-frame clones and omits some. The data hold fewer than 120,000 clones, with over 60% observed a single time. The material sequenced was PBMCs. Receptor source: a woman aged 25 to 45 in good health and CMV-seronegative.

The rearrangement uses TRBV7-9 and TRBJ2-2, with TRBD2 as a possible D gene (7 bases). Trimming removed 4 bases from V and 5 bases from J, with 17 bases in between. Germline V gives CDR1 SEHNR, CDR2 FQNEAQ (reference sequence). The CDR3 extends over 16 amino acids. Written as DNA, the CDR3 is TGTGCCAGCAGCTACCATCGGGGGGCGCGGACCGGGGAGCTGTTTTTT. Its protein product is CASSYHRGARTGELFF.

V and J are TRBV6-6 and TRBJ2-2, with 13 bases matching TRBD2. This CDR3 has 16 residues. J gave up 6 bases and V 6 bases, and 7 bases lay outside the gene matches. The germline CDR1 and CDR2 sequences are MNHNY and SVGAGI (reference sequence). The CDR3 DNA follows: TGTGCCAGCAGCTTCGCAACTAGCGGGGGGGCCGGGGAGCTGTTTTTT. This translates into CASSFATSGGAGELFF.

CDR3 sequence (DNA): TGCGCCAGCAGCCAACCTACTAGCGGGAGCTCCTACGAGCAGTACTTC. It encodes CASSQPTSGSSYEQYF. The V gene is TRBV4-1, the J gene TRBJ2-7; 11 bases are shared with TRBD2. Unmatched junction bases numbered 3, after V lost 2 bases and J lost 0 bases. This CDR3 contains 16 residues. Germline V gene data show CDR1 as MGHRA and CDR2 as YSYEKL.

The rearrangement joins TRBV30 to TRBJ1-2, with 8 positions matching TRBD1. From germline, CDR1 is GTSNPN and CDR2 SVGIG (reference sequence). There are 12 residues in the CDR3. J gave up 2 bases and V 6 bases, and 2 bases lay outside the gene matches. The chain's CDR3 is CACGQGNYGYTF. CDR3 DNA sequence: TGTGCCTGCGGACAGGGAAACTATGGCTACACCTTC.

The chain couples TRBV7-9 to TRBJ2-3, with TRBD2 identical over 12 bases. Per the germline V gene, CDR1 is SEHNR and CDR2 is FQNEAQ (reference sequence). After removal of 1 base from V and 6 bases from J, the junction contained 5 bases not matched to a gene. CDR3 length: 16 amino acids. The CDR3 DNA reads TGTGCCAGCAGCTTAGGGACTAGCGGGGTGGCCGATACGCAGTATTTT. Translating gives CASSLGTSGVADTQYF. Together with reference TRBV7-9 and TRBJ2-3, the CDR3 gives the full variable domain: DTGVSQNPRHKITKRGQNVTFRCDPISEHNRLYWYRQTLGQGPEFLTYFQNEAQLEKSRLLSDRFSAERPKGSFSTLEIQRTEQGDSAMYLCASSLGTSGVADTQYFGPGTRLTVL.

This clone was found once. V usage is TRBV7-9 and J usage is TRBJ2-7; TRBD1 is a possible D gene (7 bases). Trimming pared 4 bases from V and 3 bases from J, leaving 13 bases between. This CDR3 has 14 residues. Germline V gives CDR1 SEHNR, CDR2 FQNEAQ (reference sequence). The CDR3 loop is CASSSGGPNYEQYF. The DNA for the CDR3 is TGTGCCAGCAGCTCAGGGGGGCCGAACTACGAGCAGTACTTC.

This clone was recorded only once. The chain links TRBV6-5 to TRBJ1-6, with D possibly matching TRBD1 (6 bases). The CDR3 sequence is 14 residues long. Germline CDR1 is MNHEY and CDR2 is SVGAGI. V was clipped by 4 bases and J by 10 bases, with 14 bases between them. The CDR3 nucleotides are TGTGCCAGCAGTTCCTACAGGGATGGCTCACCCCTCCACTTT. This codes for CASSSYRDGSPLHF.

The chain combines TRBV5-1 with TRBJ1-6, with 10 bases aligning to TRBD1. Germline CDR1 and CDR2: SGHRS and YFSETQ. CDR3 length equals 16 residues. Trimming at V came to 4 bases and at J to 3 bases, leaving 4 bases not matched to a gene. The CDR3 nucleotides are TGCGCCAGCAGCAGCCGGACAGGGGGCTATAATTCACCCCTCCACTTT. Residues: CASSSRTGGYNSPLHF.

A few counts support this clone. The chain has TRBV28 and TRBJ1-1, with 8 bases aligning to TRBD1. V lost 7 bases to trimming and J lost 9 bases; unmatched junction nucleotides: 13. The CDR3 runs to 14 residues. Per germline, CDR1 MDHEN and CDR2 SYDVKM. CDR3: CASNTDRGTLQAFF. The CDR3 DNA reads TGTGCCAGCAATACCGACAGGGGTACGCTGCAAGCTTTCTTT.

The chain links TRBV19 to TRBJ2-3; D is unclear. CDR1 and CDR2 from the germline V gene are LNHDA and SQIVND (reference sequence). Trimming cost V 7 bases and J 0 bases, with 11 bases left between them. CDR3 length: 14 residues. CDR3 in amino acids: CASTVTISTDTQYF. The CDR3 DNA reads as TGTGCCAGTACAGTTACTATAAGCACAGATACGCAGTATTTT.

The CDR3 sequence is CASRQDRNYGYTF. The DNA of the CDR3 is TGTGCCAGTAGGCAGGACAGGAACTATGGCTACACCTTC. This chain connects TRBV19 to TRBJ1-2; TRBD1 aligns across 7 bases. The germline V gene has CDR1 LNHDA and CDR2 SQIVND (reference sequence). V was clipped by 6 bases and J by 2 bases; unmatched bases: 3. The CDR3 totals 13 residues.

V gene TRBV11-2 combines with J gene TRBJ2-1; 10 bases fit TRBD2. Trimming cost V 5 bases and J 5 bases; bases outside gene matches: 9. The germline V gene has CDR1 SGHAT and CDR2 FQNNGV. The CDR3 extends over 16 amino acids. CDR3 residues: CASSPQAGGPNNEQFF. CDR3 sequence (DNA): TGTGCCAGCAGCCCCCAAGCGGGAGGGCCTAACAATGAGCAGTTCTTC.

The gene calls are TRBV7-2 and TRBJ1-2; possible D gene TRBD1, 6 bases. This CDR3 has 17 residues. Germline CDR1 SGHTA, CDR2 FQGNSA. V was trimmed by 5 bases and J by 4 bases, leaving 23 bases between them. CDR3 sequence (DNA): TGTGCCAGCAGCCCTCAAACAGGGCCATTCGATACCTATGGCTACACCTTC. It translates to CASSPQTGPFDTYGYTF.

CDR3: CASSRTGEGSYEQYF. The CDR3 DNA follows: TGTGCCAGTAGTAGGACAGGGGAAGGATCCTACGAGCAGTACTTC. The rearrangement joins TRBV19 to TRBJ2-7, with 9 bases identical to TRBD1. The V and J ends lost 4 bases and 1 base, in that order; junction bases with no gene match: 5. The CDR3 sequence is 15 residues long. The germline gives CDR1 LNHDA, CDR2 SQIVND (reference sequence).

The V call is TRBV5-1, the J call TRBJ1-2; no reliable D call. The CDR3 contains 15 residues. Trimming cost V 0 bases and J 3 bases, with 12 bases left between them. CDR1 and CDR2 from the germline V gene are SGHRS and YFSETQ. The CDR3 sequence: CASSLGAGADYGYTF. The CDR3, as DNA: TGCGCCAGCAGCTTGGGCGCGGGCGCGGACTATGGCTACACCTTC.

J is TRBJ2-1 and V is TRBV11-3; 10 nucleotides match TRBD2. After removal of 5 bases from V and 10 bases from J, the junction contained 11 bases not matched to a gene. The CDR3 length is 15 residues. CDR1 and CDR2 from the germline V gene are SGHNT and YENEEA. The CDR3 coding sequence is TGTGCCAGCAGCCAGAGCGGGAGGGGCGGAGGGGAGCAGTTCTTC. Its protein product is CASSQSGRGGGEQFF.

V and J are TRBV7-9 and TRBJ2-2; 8 positions match TRBD1. The ends lost 4 bases at V and 3 bases at J; junction bases unmatched: 1. The CDR3 consists of 14 residues. Germline lookup yields CDR1 SEHNR and CDR2 FQNEAQ (reference sequence). The CDR3 DNA follows: TGTGCCAGCAGCTCGACAGGGGACACCGGGGAGCTGTTTTTT. Translating gives CASSSTGDTGELFF.

CDR3 bases: TGTGCCAGCACCAGAAGTGGACAGAACAATGAGCAGTTCTTC. Its protein product is CASTRSGQNNEQFF. This rearrangement joins TRBV6-5 to TRBJ2-1, with D possibly TRBD1 on 6 matching bases. V shed 7 bases and J shed 5 bases, with 15 bases lying between them. Germline lookup yields CDR1 MNHEY and CDR2 SVGAGI. The CDR3 consists of 14 residues.

This chain connects TRBV4-1 to TRBJ2-3, with 8 bases that match TRBD2. The ends lost 2 bases at V and 2 bases at J; junction bases unmatched: 9. The germline gives CDR1 MGHRA, CDR2 YSYEKL. The CDR3 totals 17 residues. The CDR3 region is CASSQNPRAGDTDTQYF. The CDR3 DNA sequence: TGCGCCAGCAGCCAAAACCCTCGAGCGGGGGACACAGATACGCAGTATTTT.

The J gene is TRBJ1-2, the V gene TRBV6-1, with 7 bases lining up with TRBD1. This CDR3 contains 14 residues. Germline V lookup: CDR1 MNHNS, CDR2 SASEGT. The ends lost 0 bases at V and 7 bases at J; junction bases unmatched: 5. CDR3 residues: CASSEAGGGSGYTF. CDR3 sequence (DNA): TGTGCCAGCAGTGAAGCAGGGGGCGGGTCTGGCTACACCTTC.

The chain is built from TRBV5-1 and TRBJ2-1, with D perhaps TRBD1 (6 bases). The ends were cut back, 3 bases at V and 1 base at J, with 8 bases in the middle. Germline CDR1 SGHRS, CDR2 YFSETQ. The CDR3 totals 14 residues. The CDR3 is CASSWGQSYNEQFF. The CDR3 nucleotides read TGCGCCAGCAGCTGGGGACAATCCTACAATGAGCAGTTCTTC. Looking up the rest from reference TRBV5-1 and TRBJ2-1 gives the full variable domain: KAGVTQTPRYLIKTRGQQVTLSCSPISGHRSVSWYQQTPGQGLQFLFEYFSETQRNKGNFPGRFSGRQFSNSRSEMNVSTLELGDSALYLCASSWGQSYNEQFFGPGTRLTVL.

The chain employs TRBV4-2 and TRBJ2-7; 8 bases fit TRBD2. The CDR3 spans 15 residues. CDR1 is LGHNA, CDR2 YNFKEQ, per germline. The V and J ends lost 1 base and 6 bases, in that order; junction bases with no gene match: 8. This CDR3 reads CASSQVAGGASEQYF. The CDR3 region has the DNA TGTGCCAGCAGCCAAGTTGCGGGGGGAGCAAGCGAGCAGTACTTC.